A single T cell receptor (beta chain) is shown here with its context. V was shortened by 6 bases and J by 2 bases, with 17 bases between the two germline ends. Germline V lookup: CDR1 KGHSH, CDR2 LQKENI. This CDR3 spans 16 amino acids. Researchers took blood at baseline, on cycle 4 day 1, and on cycle 7 day 1. These data belong to a study of OX40 agonist ivuxolimab in advanced cancers. Method: immunoSEQ multiplex PCR; TCRdb's copy keeps in-frame clones and lacks some. The data show roughly 86,000 clones, 80% to 90% seen once. The chain links TRBV18 to TRBJ1-3, with D maybe TRBD1 (6 bases). This TCR came from an adult with an advanced solid tumor such as melanoma, head and neck, liver or kidney cancer. Sequenced here: CD4+ or CD8+ T cells sorted from blood, sampled in a trial of the OX40 agonist ivuxolimab. This CDR3 reads CASSILRGEPGNTIYF. The CDR3, as DNA: TGTGCCAGCTCGATCCTCAGGGGAGAGCCTGGAAACACCATATATTTT.